A selection of T cell receptor beta chains follows, all from one sample in a study of T cell responses to AZD1222 COVID-19 vaccine. Repertoires were generated with immunoSEQ multiplex PCR, while TCRdb's copy carries only in-frame clones and drops some. The data hold about 81,000 clones, with under 95% observed a single time. Material: peripheral blood, obtained 28 days after the second AZD1222 dose. These receptors originate from an adult who received the AZD1222 COVID-19 vaccine. The CDR3 runs from the conserved cysteine through the conserved F or W. The D gene is left open where the match is weak. A clone size is listed for some rows: how often the clone was seen (once, few, many), or a class if it is expanded.

size	D	J	V	CDR3	DNA
.	.	TRBJ1-5	TRBV9	CASSVALNQPQHF	TGTGCCAGCAGCGTAGCGCTTAATCAGCCCCAGCATTTT
.	.	TRBJ2-1	TRBV9	CASRPALGSYNEQFF	TGTGCCAGCAGGCCAGCACTAGGCTCCTACAATGAGCAGTTCTTC
.	.	TRBJ1-1	TRBV18	CASSPDFGSTEAFF	TGTGCCAGCTCACCAGACTTCGGGAGCACTGAAGCTTTCTTT
.	.	TRBJ1-1	TRBV3-1/TRBV3-2	CASRRKAFF	TGTGCCAGCAGACGGAAAGCTTTCTTT
.	TRBD1	TRBJ2-5	TRBV19	CASSSTHRGETQYF	TGTGCCAGTAGCTCAACGCACAGGGGTGAGACCCAGTACTTC
few	TRBD1	TRBJ2-7	TRBV11-3	CASSLDRGREQYF	TGTGCCAGCAGCTTGGACAGGGGGCGCGAGCAGTACTTC
.	.	TRBJ1-1	TRBV7-9	CASSFGMNTEAFF	TGTGCCAGCAGCTTCGGTATGAACACTGAAGCTTTCTTT
.	.	TRBJ1-1	TRBV27	CASSLSRGRNTEAFF	TGTGCCAGCAGTTTATCACGGGGCCGGAACACTGAAGCTTTCTTT
.	.	TRBJ1-2	TRBV7-9	CASSTTSGQLLPYGYTF	TGTGCCAGCAGCACAACGTCTGGACAGCTTCTCCCGTATGGCTACACCTTC
.	.	TRBJ1-4	TRBV19	CASSIDPPTTNEKLFF	TGTGCCAGTAGTATAGATCCACCGACAACTAATGAAAAACTGTTTTTT
once	TRBD2	TRBJ2-7	TRBV2	CASSGTSSREQYF	TGTGCCAGTTCCGGGACTAGCTCCCGCGAGCAGTACTTC
.	.	TRBJ1-5	TRBV21-1	CASNTKCRVRQPQHF	TGTGCCAGCAACACAAAGTGCAGGGTTCGGCAGCCCCAGCATTTT
.	.	TRBJ1-5	TRBV18	CASSPSRAGEPQHF	TGTGCCAGCTCACCAAGCAGGGCTGGCGAGCCCCAGCATTTT
.	TRBD2	TRBJ2-7	TRBV28	CASSRGTSGTGEQYF	TGTGCCAGCAGTCGTGGGACTAGCGGGACTGGAGAGCAGTACTTC
.	.	TRBJ2-7	TRBV3-1/TRBV3-2	CASSEGLPLSEQYF	TGTGCCAGCAGCGAAGGACTTCCTCTCTCCGAGCAGTACTTC
.	.	TRBJ2-1	TRBV19	CASSMSGQYNEQFF	TGTGCCAGTAGTATGTCAGGTCAGTACAATGAGCAGTTCTTC
.	TRBD1	TRBJ1-2	TRBV28	CASTVRPTGTFYGYTF	TGTGCCAGCACCGTGCGCCCGACAGGGACTTTCTATGGCTACACCTTC
once	.	TRBJ2-7	TRBV10-3	CAIAAQSSYEQYF	TGTGCCATCGCGGCTCAGAGCTCCTACGAGCAGTACTTC
.	.	TRBJ1-6	TRBV5-3	CARSLLGCARGTDGFSYNSPLHF	TGTGCCAGAAGCTTGTTAGGCTGTGCCCGGGGGACCGACGGATTTTCCTATAATTCACCCCTCCACTTT
.	.	TRBJ1-2	TRBV19	CASSIQGRNYGYTF	TGTGCCAGTAGTATACAGGGCCGGAACTATGGCTACACCTTC
.	TRBD1	TRBJ1-6	TRBV2	CASILGQGAHSPLHF	TGTGCCAGCATCTTGGGGCAGGGGGCCCATTCACCCCTCCACTTT
few	TRBD2	TRBJ2-1	TRBV14	CASSPFLAGGGDEQFF	TGTGCCAGCAGCCCATTTCTAGCGGGAGGAGGGGATGAGCAGTTCTTC
.	.	TRBJ1-5	TRBV19	CASSMEAGLSNQPQHF	TGTGCCAGTAGTATGGAGGCAGGCCTTAGCAATCAGCCCCAGCATTTT
.	.	TRBJ1-2	TRBV30	CAWSGISSWGGLNGYTF	TGTGCCTGGAGTGGAATATCCAGCTGGGGAGGTTTAAATGGCTACACCTTC
.	.	TRBJ2-5	TRBV5-4	CASSPTLGVGETQYF	TGTGCCAGCAGCCCTACTCTAGGAGTAGGGGAGACCCAGTACTTC
.	TRBD1	TRBJ1-2	TRBV11-2	CASTTGGQNYGYTF	TGTGCCAGCACGACAGGGGGCCAAAACTATGGCTACACCTTC
.	.	TRBJ1-1	TRBV28	CASSHLTFNRANTEAFF	TGTGCCAGCAGTCACCTGACATTTAACAGGGCTAACACTGAAGCTTTCTTT
once	.	TRBJ2-5	TRBV6-5	CASSLRTGRETQYF	TGTGCCAGCAGTCTGAGGACCGGGCGGGAGACCCAGTACTTC